The 20 T cell receptor beta chains below come from one sample, sequenced in a study of blood T cell repertoires in COVID-19. Clones were sequenced by immunoSEQ multiplex PCR, and TCRdb holds only the in-frame ones, with some missing. Here the sample spans just over 300,000 clones, approximately 85% being singletons. The sequenced sample was PBMCs or T cells enriched from blood (not recorded which). The source is a man younger than 45 who had recovered from COVID-19.

V is TRBV30 and J is TRBJ1-1; no clear D gene. V gave up 3 bases and J gave up 7 bases, with 12 bases separating them. Germline CDR1 and CDR2: GTSNPN and SVGIG (reference sequence). The CDR3 consists of 12 residues. The CDR3 protein is CAWSPGMSEAFF. The DNA for the CDR3 is TGTGCCTGGAGCCCGGGTATGAGTGAAGCTTTCTTT.

The chain joins TRBV7-9 to TRBJ2-6; TRBD2 aligns across 8 bases. CDR1 is SEHNR, CDR2 FQNEAQ, per germline (reference sequence). The ends lost 3 bases at V and 2 bases at J; junction bases unmatched: 9. The CDR3 spans 18 residues. Here the CDR3 DNA reads TGTGCCAGCAGCTTGGCGGGGGGCGCCCCGCCTGGGGCCAACGTCCTGACTTTC. Its translation is CASSLAGGAPPGANVLTF.

The chain carries TRBV6-5 and TRBJ1-2; no clear D gene. Trimming shortened V by 3 bases and J by 7 bases, and 9 bases separated the two germline ends. The germline CDR1 and CDR2 sequences are MNHEY and SVGAGI. This CDR3 is 12 amino acids long. CDR3 DNA: TGTGCCAGCAGTTATCGGTTCTCTGGCTACACCTTC. This gives the protein CASSYRFSGYTF.

This chain joins TRBV5-1 and TRBJ2-5; D remains ambiguous. This CDR3 spans 12 amino acids. Germline V CDR1 and CDR2: SGHRS, YFSETQ. V lost 1 base and J 5 bases, leaving 6 bases between the germline ends. CDR3 nucleotides: TGCGCCAGCAGCTTGAGTAGTGAGACCCAGTACTTC. Translated: CASSLSSETQYF.

The chain uses TRBV18 and TRBJ1-6, with TRBD1 matching 10 bases. CDR1 is KGHSH, CDR2 LQKENI, per germline. With 3 bases clipped from V and 5 bases from J, the junction kept 7 bases outside the gene matches. The CDR3 contains 17 residues. The CDR3 sequence: CASSPRAGTGDNSPLHF. The CDR3 nucleotides read TGTGCCAGCTCACCCCGAGCCGGGACAGGGGATAATTCACCCCTCCACTTT.

The V gene is TRBV24-1, the J gene TRBJ1-2; a weak D match, TRBD1 (5 bases). Trimming pared 3 bases from V and 4 bases from J, leaving 17 bases between. The V gene's germline CDR1 is KGHDR and CDR2 SFDVKD. There are 16 residues in the CDR3. The CDR3 loop is CATSDGRGGERYGYTF. The CDR3 nucleotides are TGTGCCACCAGTGATGGAAGGGGCGGAGAACGCTATGGCTACACCTTC.

V is TRBV5-4 and J is TRBJ1-6, with 7 bases identical to TRBD1. The germline V gene encodes CDR1 SGHNT and CDR2 YYREEE (reference sequence). Losses at the gene ends were 4 bases for V and 10 bases for J; bases not matched to a gene: 14. The length of the CDR3 is 16 residues. The CDR3 region is CASSPGGLTGYSPLHF. The CDR3 DNA follows: TGTGCCAGCAGCCCAGGGGGGTTGACAGGTTACTCACCCCTCCACTTT.

This clone has a single count. This chain uses TRBV24-1 with TRBJ1-5; 12 bases match TRBD1. The germline CDR1 and CDR2 sequences are KGHDR and SFDVKD. There are 21 residues in the CDR3. The V and J ends lost 4 bases and 0 bases, in that order; junction bases with no gene match: 15. In DNA, the CDR3 is TGTGCCACCAGTGACAAATATTCAAAGGGACAGGGGGCTTATAGCAATCAGCCCCAGCATTTT. This translates into CATSDKYSKGQGAYSNQPQHF.

Points on this clone: The CDR3 does not close with the conserved phenylalanine or tryptophan, likely indicating a read error. Because the CDR3's place on the DNA is in doubt, the DNA is left out and the CDR3 is given as listed by TCRdb. The V and J genes are TRBV7-6 and TRBJ1-2; the table names TRBD1, a call not compared with the DNA. Germline V CDR1 and CDR2: SGHVS, FNYEAQ. The CDR3 length equals 10 residues, ends included. The CDR3 sequence: CASSSDRRVL.

The chain has TRBV7-9 and TRBJ1-1; 10 bases match TRBD1. This CDR3 has 15 residues. With V trimmed by 6 bases and J by 4 bases, 8 bases remained unmatched. Germline V lookup: CDR1 SEHNR, CDR2 FQNEAQ (reference sequence). This CDR3 reads CASSPGTGVGTEAFF. CDR3 DNA sequence: TGTGCCAGCAGTCCCGGGACAGGGGTTGGCACTGAAGCTTTCTTT.

The chain joins TRBV6-6 to TRBJ1-4, with 8 bases identical to TRBD1. In germline, CDR1 is MNHNY, CDR2 SVGAGI (reference sequence). This CDR3 comprises 15 residues. Germline trimming cut 5 bases from V and 7 bases from J; bases unmatched to any gene: 9. The CDR3 DNA is TGTGCCAGCAGTCCCCGGACAGGGTGGGTTGAAAAACTGTTTTTT. Amino acids: CASSPRTGWVEKLFF.

V usage is TRBV5-1 and J usage is TRBJ1-2, with D maybe TRBD1 (5 bases). Trimming stripped 0 bases from V and 8 bases from J, with 11 bases between. The CDR3 is 13 amino acids. Germline CDR1 reads SGHRS; CDR2 reads YFSETQ. DNA of the CDR3: TGCGCCAGCAGCTTGGCCAGGGCGGACGGCTACACCTTC. This sequence encodes CASSLARADGYTF.

There are a few counts of this clone. The chain combines TRBV7-2 with TRBJ2-1; TRBD1 is a possible D gene (6 bases). The CDR3 is made up of 15 amino acids. The V end was cut by 3 bases, the J end by 2 bases, with 11 bases between. Looked up from germline, CDR1 is SGHTA and CDR2 is FQGNSA. This CDR3 is CASSLDSAPYNEQFF. Written as DNA, the CDR3 is TGTGCCAGCAGCTTGGACAGTGCCCCCTACAATGAGCAGTTCTTC. Full variable domain (rest looked up from reference TRBV7-2 and TRBJ2-1): GAGVSQSPSNKVTEKGKDVELRCDPISGHTALYWYRQSLGQGLEFLIYFQGNSAPDKSGLPSDRFSAERTGGSVSTLTIQRTQQEDSAVYLCASSLDSAPYNEQFFGPGTRLTVL.

This rearrangement joins TRBV27 to TRBJ2-7; 7 bases map to TRBD1. V lost 5 bases, J lost 7 bases, and 11 bases stayed unmatched. This CDR3 has 14 residues. Looked up from germline, CDR1 is MNHEY and CDR2 is SMNVEV (reference sequence). In nucleotides, the CDR3 is TGTGCCAGCAGTAAAACAGGGGCTTTTATTGAGCAGTACTTC. This gives the protein CASSKTGAFIEQYF.

The chain has TRBV2 and TRBJ2-1; 15 nucleotides match TRBD2. Germline V gives CDR1 SNHLY, CDR2 FYNNEI. This CDR3 is built from 15 residues. V lost 4 bases, J lost 9 bases, and 4 bases stayed unmatched. The CDR3 nucleotides are TGTGCCAGCAGTGGGACTAGCGGGGGGGCAGCTGAGCAGTTCTTC. Translation gives CASSGTSGGAAEQFF.

The J gene is TRBJ1-4, the V gene TRBV12-3 or TRBV12-4; 7 bases map to TRBD1. V dropped 7 bases and J dropped 6; count of bases not matched to a gene: 5. The CDR3 spans 13 residues. DNA for the CDR3: TGTGCCAGCAACGGCAGGGGGGATGAAAAACTGTTTTTT. Protein sequence: CASNGRGDEKLFF.

This clone was seen more than once but under ten times. V and J are TRBV7-2 and TRBJ1-5; D is ambiguous. The V gene lost 5 bases and the J gene lost 0 bases, with 14 bases spanning the gap. The CDR3 is 16 amino acids. The germline CDR1 and CDR2 sequences are SGHTA and FQGNSA. CDR3 nucleotide sequence: TGTGCCAGCAGCCAAGGGCTTCGGGATAGCAATCAGCCCCAGCATTTT. The encoded protein is CASSQGLRDSNQPQHF.

Concerning this clone itself: The germline gene is not matched at one end of the junction; a read error may be the cause. Other nucleotide sequences from this sample produce the same CDR3. The chain joins TRBV3-1 (or the pseudogene TRBV3-2) to TRBJ1-2; 7 positions agree with TRBD1. This CDR3 spans 16 amino acids. In germline, CDR1 is LGHDT, CDR2 YNNKEL (reference sequence). The CDR3 reads CASSQVLNRGTIGYTF. CDR3 DNA: TGTGCCAGTAGCCAAGTTCTTAACAGGGGTACTATTGGCTACACCTTC.

The rearrangement uses TRBV5-1 and TRBJ2-1, with D perhaps matching TRBD1 (5 bases). CDR3 length: 14 residues. Between the trimmed V and J ends, which lost 0 bases and 4 bases, there was a span of 8 bases. CDR1 SGHRS and CDR2 YFSETQ come from the germline V gene. CDR3 coding DNA: TGCGCCAGCAGCTTGGGGGGCGCTTACAATGAGCAGTTCTTC. Translation: CASSLGGAYNEQFF.

This chain links TRBV7-9 with TRBJ2-3; 7 nucleotides align to TRBD1. This CDR3 is 14 amino acids long. J lost 1 base, V lost 7 bases, and 5 bases had no gene match. The germline V gene has CDR1 SEHNR and CDR2 FQNEAQ (reference sequence). Written as DNA, the CDR3 is TGTGCCAGCAACGCCGGGACAGGCACAGATACGCAGTATTTT. Its protein is CASNAGTGTDTQYF.